The TCR beta chain described here comes from a study of T-cell memory formation after mild COVID-19. The CDR3 consists of 16 residues. V lost 2 bases, J lost 0 bases, and 11 bases lay in between. Germline V gives CDR1 KGHSH, CDR2 LQKENI. TCRdb recomputed calls from the 5' RACE reads with MiXCR, one row per CDR3 protein. The sample lists about 190,000 distinct CDR3 sequences, roughly a fifth seen once, with 23% in the top ten. The study, taken as a whole, reports: Pre-infection memory harbored some responding clones, suggesting cross-reactive memory joined.

Concerning this clonotype: Its matching antigen is unknown.

The chain joins TRBV18 to TRBJ1-5; D gene ambiguous. The clonotype was recovered from an adult woman who had mild COVID-19 (a few samples of this study predate the infection). Cell type and time point are not known. The material sequenced was PBMCs or a T cell subset sorted from them (not recorded which). CDR3 sequence (DNA): TGTGCCAGCTCACCAGCCAGAACTTATAGCAATCAGCCCCAGCATTTT. It encodes CASSPARTYSNQPQHF.